The clone carrying this T cell receptor beta chain showed up just once. Germline values: CDR1 MNHEY, CDR2 SMNVEV (reference sequence). Germline trimming cut 8 bases from V and 6 bases from J; bases unmatched to any gene: 16. This CDR3 contains 16 residues. The data were taken from a study of blood T cell repertoires in COVID-19. As for the study in general: Sources were T cells, B-cell-depleted T cells, or PBMCs; the material itself was cDNA or gDNA.

Per the original methods: Reference gene primer amplification yielded estimated nucleated cell counts. TCRdb's copy holds only in-frame clones and misses some; the assay was immunoSEQ multiplex PCR. For V, J and clone size, that table is used; D and trimming come from the DNA. The sample shows 150,000 to 200,000 clones, roughly 87% of them seen only once. This sequence was found in a man aged 60 to 75 with active or convalescent COVID-19. Sequencing was performed on peripheral blood. The chain employs TRBV27 and TRBJ1-5; TRBD1 aligns across 7 bases. In nucleotides, the CDR3 is TGTGCCAGCCGCCCATACGCCGACAGGGTTACTCAGCCCCAGCATTTT. Translation: CASRPYADRVTQPQHF.